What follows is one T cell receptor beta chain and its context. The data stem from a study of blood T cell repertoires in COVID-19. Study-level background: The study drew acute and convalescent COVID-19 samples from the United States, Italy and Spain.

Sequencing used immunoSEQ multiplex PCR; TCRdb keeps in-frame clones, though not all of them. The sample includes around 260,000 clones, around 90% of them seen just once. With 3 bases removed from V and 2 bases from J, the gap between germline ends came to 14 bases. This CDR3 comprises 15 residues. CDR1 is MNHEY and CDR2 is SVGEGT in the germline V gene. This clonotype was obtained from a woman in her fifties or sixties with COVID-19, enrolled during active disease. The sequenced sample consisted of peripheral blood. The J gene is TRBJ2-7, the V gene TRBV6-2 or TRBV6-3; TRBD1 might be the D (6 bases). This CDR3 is CASSYAPAGAYEQYF. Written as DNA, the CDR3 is TGTGCCAGCAGTTATGCCCCGGCAGGGGCCTACGAGCAGTACTTC.